This T cell receptor beta chain was captured in a study of OX40 agonist ivuxolimab in advanced cancers. Whole-study context: Three patients got partial responses; one had hepatocellular carcinoma and two had cutaneous melanoma. General study findings and limits: Low normalized T-cell clonal expansion also characterized some of the nonresponders.

Here immunoSEQ multiplex PCR was the method, and the copy in TCRdb shows in-frame clones only, minus some. This table holds roughly 53,000 clones, around 80% found once. The CDR3 consists of 12 residues. CDR1 is SQVTM, CDR2 ANQGSEA, per germline. V was pared by 8 bases and J by 2 bases, with 12 bases between. Comment on this clone: Its cognate antigen is unknown.

The sample was CD4+ or CD8+ T cells sorted from blood, taken in a trial of the OX40 agonist ivuxolimab. The source of this sequence is an adult with an advanced solid tumor such as melanoma, head and neck, liver or kidney cancer. The chain is built from TRBV29-1 and TRBJ1-1, with D unresolved. In DNA, the CDR3 is TGCAGCTTTTGGGGAATCAACACTGAAGCTTTCTTT. Its protein is CSFWGINTEAFF.